This TCR beta chain was identified in a study of CD8 T cells in Susac syndrome. Random hexamers were used to reverse transcribe roughly 0.45 to 1 ug of RNA. TCRdb recomputed calls from the immunoSEQ multiplex PCR reads with MiXCR, one row per CDR3 protein. The sample yields some 150,000 distinct CDR3 sequences, more than 90% seen once. The trim removed 1 base at V and 3 bases at J, leaving 9 bases unmatched. Germline V gene data show CDR1 as SGDLS and CDR2 as YYNGEE. This CDR3 comprises 18 residues. The sequenced sample consisted of CD4+ T cells from PBMCs. This clonotype was obtained from a human donor with Susac syndrome. The chain combines TRBV9 with TRBJ2-2; 10 nucleotides line up with TRBD2. The CDR3 protein is CASSVPSGGYSDTGELFF. CDR3 DNA: TGTGCCAGCAGCGTACCTAGCGGGGGTTACTCGGACACCGGGGAGCTGTTTTTT.